This is a list of T cell receptor beta chains from one sample in a study of blood T cell repertoires in COVID-19. Clones were read by immunoSEQ multiplex PCR, and TCRdb kept only the in-frame ones, dropping some. The table includes some 100,000 clones, 70% to 90% detected once. Sequencing was carried out using PBMCs or T cells enriched from blood (not recorded which). The receptors shown here come from a woman in her 50s who had recovered from COVID-19. Each CDR3 is given with its conserved first and last residue. Fields, in order: clone size, D gene, V gene, J gene, CDR3 protein, CDR3 DNA. The D gene is left open where the match is weak. Only some rows state a clone size, as once, few, many or a class for expanded clones.

.	.	TRBV28	TRBJ1-6	CASSLRSRGNSPLHF	TGTGCCAGCAGTTTAAGGTCCCGAGGAAATTCACCCCTCCACTTT
.	.	TRBV29-1	TRBJ2-2	CSVIGQIGGGLFF	TGCAGCGTTATAGGACAGATTGGGGGTGGGCTGTTTTTT
few	TRBD2	TRBV27	TRBJ2-7	CASSSYTGTSGQYEQYF	TGTGCCAGCAGTTCTTACACCGGGACTAGCGGACAATACGAGCAGTACTTC
.	TRBD1	TRBV4-1	TRBJ2-1	CASSQGDRNYNEQFF	TGCGCCAGCAGCCAAGGGGACAGAAACTACAATGAGCAGTTCTTC
.	.	TRBV4-1	TRBJ2-7	CASRERSGISYEQYF	TGCGCCAGCAGGGAGAGGTCGGGGATCTCCTACGAGCAGTACTTC
.	.	TRBV12-5	TRBJ2-2	CASGLARAGAGELFF	TGTGCTAGTGGTTTGGCTCGGGCAGGGGCCGGGGAGCTGTTTTTT
.	.	TRBV9	TRBJ2-7	CASSVEASERYEQYF	TGTGCCAGCAGCGTAGAGGCTAGCGAGAGATACGAGCAGTACTTC
.	.	TRBV2	TRBJ2-2	CASSAHSTGELFF	TGTGCCAGCAGTGCACACAGTACCGGGGAGCTGTTTTTT
.	.	TRBV5-1	TRBJ1-1	CASSGAGMNTEAFF	TGCGCCAGCAGCGGGGCGGGGATGAACACTGAAGCTTTCTTT
.	TRBD1	TRBV6-5	TRBJ1-3	CASSQTGATGNTIYF	TGTGCCAGCAGCCAGACAGGGGCGACGGGAAACACCATATATTTT
.	.	TRBV27	TRBJ2-2	CASSRTGLPTGELFF	TGTGCCAGCAGTAGAACCGGACTCCCTACCGGGGAGCTGTTTTTT
.	TRBD1	TRBV5-1	TRBJ2-7	CASSGGQGAREQYF	TGCGCCAGCAGCGGAGGACAGGGGGCGAGGGAGCAGTACTTC
.	.	TRBV12-2	TRBJ2-3	CASRQQPGQGTNTQYF	TGTGCAAGTCGCCAACAGCCGGGACAGGGCACAAATACGCAGTATTTT
once	.	TRBV2	TRBJ1-5	CASSDQMRNQPQHF	TGTGCCAGCAGTGACCAGATGCGCAATCAGCCCCAGCATTTT
.	.	TRBV27	TRBJ2-1	CASSLYRGLFYNEQFF	TGTGCCAGCAGTTTATACCGGGGGTTATTTTACAATGAGCAGTTCTTC
.	.	TRBV7-3	TRBJ2-3	CASRGGGTDTQYF	TGTGCCAGCCGGGGCGGGGGCACAGATACGCAGTATTTT
.	.	TRBV6-5	TRBJ2-7	CASSRGVYEQYF	TGTGCCAGCAGCCGGGGAGTCTACGAGCAGTACTTC
.	TRBD1	TRBV27	TRBJ2-1	CASSSYMGQGRGEQFF	TGTGCCAGCAGTTCCTACATGGGACAGGGGAGGGGTGAGCAGTTCTTC
.	.	TRBV12-3/TRBV12-4	TRBJ1-1	CASSLIPGAFF	TGTGCCAGCAGTTTAATCCCGGGGGCTTTCTTT
.	.	TRBV6-5	TRBJ1-1	CASSYSSRSTEAFF	TGTGCCAGCAGTTACTCGAGTCGGAGCACTGAAGCTTTCTTT
.	.	TRBV5-1	TRBJ2-7	CASSLLGYEQYF	TGCGCCAGCAGCCTCCTAGGATACGAGCAGTACTTC
.	.	TRBV24-1	TRBJ1-4	CATSESTGTNEKLFF	TGTGCCACCAGTGAATCTACAGGGACTAATGAAAAACTGTTTTTT
.	TRBD2	TRBV5-1	TRBJ2-5	CASSLGGPTSLQETQYF	TGCGCCAGCAGCTTGGGGGGCCCGACTAGCCTCCAAGAGACCCAGTACTTC
once	TRBD1	TRBV24-1	TRBJ1-5	CATSDPGKGAQPQHF	TGTGCCACCAGTGACCCTGGGAAGGGGGCACAGCCCCAGCATTTT
.	.	TRBV29-1	TRBJ1-1	CSVQGQTEAFF	TGCAGCGTACAGGGTCAGACTGAAGCTTTCTTT
.	.	TRBV9	TRBJ1-2	CASSVQAGGTYGYTF	TGTGCCAGCAGCGTTCAGGCGGGCGGAACATATGGCTACACCTTC
.	TRBD1	TRBV7-9	TRBJ1-1	CASSIGGTMNTEAFF	TGTGCCAGCAGCATAGGGGGCACCATGAACACTGAAGCTTTCTTT
.	.	TRBV7-8	TRBJ1-2	CASSLGAGYSGYTF	TGTGCCAGCAGCTTAGGGGCAGGATATAGTGGCTACACCTTC
few	.	TRBV29-1	TRBJ2-3	CSVEKGGTDTQYF	TGCAGCGTTGAGAAGGGGGGGACAGATACGCAGTATTTT
.	.	TRBV6-5	TRBJ2-3	CASRISTSRADTQYF	TGTGCCAGCAGGATTTCGACTAGTAGGGCAGATACGCAGTATTTT
.	TRBD1	TRBV5-1	TRBJ2-3	CASNPGGASDTQYF	TGCGCCAGCAACCCAGGGGGCGCATCAGATACGCAGTATTTT
.	.	TRBV15	TRBJ2-2	CATSGQGGGTGELFF	TGTGCCACCAGCGGACAGGGAGGGGGCACCGGGGAGCTGTTTTTT
once	TRBD1	TRBV19	TRBJ1-5	CASSDGTGGRSMSNQPQHF	TGTGCCAGTAGTGACGGGACAGGGGGTAGGAGTATGAGCAATCAGCCCCAGCATTTT
.	.	TRBV7-9	TRBJ1-3	CASSLGGTSYF	TGTGCCAGCAGCTTAGGCGGGACCTCATATTTT
.	.	TRBV10-1	TRBJ1-1	CASRAGNANTEAFF	TGCGCCAGCAGGGCGGGAAACGCGAACACTGAAGCTTTCTTT
.	.	TRBV5-4	TRBJ2-3	CASSSEADTQYF	TGTGCCAGCAGCTCGGAGGCGGATACGCAGTATTTT
.	TRBD2	TRBV5-1	TRBJ2-3	CASKQAGDTDTQYF	TGCGCCAGCAAACAGGCGGGAGACACAGATACGCAGTATTTT
.	.	TRBV28	TRBJ1-3	CASNVQADENTIYF	TGTGCCAGCAACGTACAGGCGGACGAAAACACCATATATTTT
few	TRBD1	TRBV7-9	TRBJ1-2	CASSSTGVEGYTF	TGTGCCAGCAGCTCGACAGGGGTAGAAGGCTACACCTTC